Following are 3 T cell receptor beta chains from one sample sequenced in a study of cytomegalovirus exposure and HLA in healthy donors. PCR involved 60 Vbeta and 13 Jbeta primers. Profiling relied on immunoSEQ multiplex PCR, and the TCRdb table lists in-frame clones only, not all of them. The table includes 200,000 to 250,000 clones, 70% detected once. The source material was PBMCs. The receptors were sampled from a man aged 35 to 55 in good health and CMV-seropositive.

This clone has a handful of counts. CDR3 protein: CASSPSLGTVLGDEQYF. For the CDR3, the DNA is TGTGCCAGCAGTCCCTCACTCGGGACTGTCTTGGGGGACGAGCAGTACTTC. The genes are TRBV2 and TRBJ2-7, with D perhaps TRBD2 (6 bases). Deletions cut 5 bases from V and 5 bases from J, with 25 bases between. Germline V gives CDR1 SNHLY, CDR2 FYNNEI. This CDR3 spans 17 amino acids.

Only a few counts were recorded for this clone. The chain recombines TRBV6-1 with TRBJ1-1; D unresolved. V lost 6 bases, J lost 10 bases, and 15 bases lay in between. The germline CDR1 and CDR2 sequences are MNHNS and SASEGT. This CDR3 is built from 12 residues. CDR3 DNA: TGTGCCAGCAGATATCTAGGAGAGGGAGCTTTCTTT. Residues: CASRYLGEGAFF.

J is TRBJ2-1 and V is TRBV6-5; TRBD1 agrees at 9 bases. This CDR3 contains 14 residues. Germline CDR1 MNHEY, CDR2 SVGAGI. The V gene end was trimmed by 6 bases and the J gene end by 7 bases; junction bases not matched to a gene: 7. The CDR3 loop is CASSPDRGGNEQFF. The CDR3 bases are TGTGCCAGCAGCCCGGACAGGGGCGGGAATGAGCAGTTCTTC.